A single TCR beta chain is shown here with its context. The source of the sample is a study of PD-L1 blockade in urothelial cancer. In the study overall: Every 3 weeks, patients received intravenous atezolizumab 1,200 mg, beginning 2014. Bladder-origin urothelial cancer in males covered twenty-five of 29 patients. At 6 weeks and at 3 weeks (second dose) after treatment start, blood was analyzed. Each blood sample yielded a median of about 150,000 T cells.

Noted time point: peripheral blood 6 weeks after treatment start. The CDR3 has 16 residues. In germline, CDR1 is ENHRY, CDR2 SYGVKD. With V trimmed by 2 bases and J by 10 bases, 11 bases remained unmatched. Clones were sequenced by immunoSEQ multiplex PCR, and TCRdb holds only the in-frame ones, with some missing. This sample has about 30,000 clones, with roughly nine tenths found just once. This sequence joins TRBV10-3 and TRBJ2-1; 10 bases match TRBD2. The receptor comes from a man older than 75 with urothelial cancer. This specimen consisted of PBMCs, obtained around atezolizumab (anti-PD-L1) treatment. This CDR3 is CAISERGQREGLEQFF. DNA of the CDR3: TGTGCCATCAGTGAGAGAGGGCAGCGGGAGGGATTAGAGCAGTTCTTC.